The 15 T cell receptor beta chains given below trace back to one sample, sequenced in a study of Ad26.COV2.S vaccination and SARS-CoV-2 variants. Treatment noted: roughly 19 received Ad26.COV2.S at low or high dose, single or two shots; roughly 5 received placebo; per-sample allocation not given. The samples date from day 63 after the first vaccine or placebo injection. Using immunoSEQ multiplex PCR, the repertoire was profiled, and TCRdb retains in-frame clones only, with some absent. The sample contains hundreds of thousands of clones, 90% of which appear only once. Sequences were derived from peripheral blood, sampled in a trial of Ad26.COV2.S vaccine versus placebo. These receptors all stem from a person between 18 and 60 years old who received the Ad26.COV2.S COVID-19 vaccine or a placebo.

This chain links TRBV19 with TRBJ2-1; the D gene is possibly TRBD1 (5 bases). CDR3 length equals 15 residues. Germline CDR1 LNHDA, CDR2 SQIVND (reference sequence). V lost 5 bases and J 5 bases, leaving 16 bases between the germline ends. The CDR3 nucleotides read TGTGCCAGTAGTCGGGCAGGGCCCATTGACAATGAGCAGTTCTTC. Residues: CASSRAGPIDNEQFF.

With regard to this clone: The same CDR3 arises from other DNA sequences in this sample as well. The chain combines TRBV18 with TRBJ2-5; 9 bases map to TRBD2. This CDR3 region has 14 residues. The J segment lost 1 base and the V segment lost 3 bases, leaving 0 bases of the junction unmatched. Germline values: CDR1 KGHSH, CDR2 LQKENI. This chain's CDR3 is CASSPGLAQETQYF. The CDR3 DNA sequence: TGTGCCAGCTCACCGGGACTAGCCCAAGAGACCCAGTACTTC.

This chain connects TRBV3-1 (or the pseudogene TRBV3-2) to TRBJ2-1; perhaps TRBD1 as D (6 bases). CDR3 length: 14 amino acids. The ends were cut back, 3 bases at V and 2 bases at J, with 8 bases in the middle. CDR1 LGHDT and CDR2 YNNKEL come from the germline V gene (reference sequence). Written as DNA, the CDR3 is TGTGCCAGCAGCCAGGGACACACCTACAATGAGCAGTTCTTC. It translates to CASSQGHTYNEQFF.

This chain connects TRBV5-1 to TRBJ2-7, with 9 nucleotides matching TRBD1. V was pared by 4 bases and J by 5 bases, with 7 bases of the junction left unmatched. CDR3 length equals 14 residues. CDR1 and CDR2 (germline): SGHRS, YFSETQ. The CDR3 region has the DNA TGCGCCAGCAGCGGCGGGACAGGGATAGACGAGCAGTACTTC. Residues: CASSGGTGIDEQYF.

The chain links TRBV11-3 to TRBJ2-4; D not certain. The CDR3 loop spans 13 amino acids. Germline V gene sequence: CDR1 SGHNT, CDR2 YENEEA. Trimming shortened V by 4 bases and J by 8 bases, and 12 bases separated the two germline ends. This chain's CDR3 is CASSSALTDIQYF. The CDR3 nucleotides are TGTGCCAGCAGCTCCGCCCTCACGGACATTCAGTACTTC.

This sequence joins TRBV9 and TRBJ2-1; 9 bases match TRBD2. This CDR3 spans 15 amino acids. Per the germline V gene, CDR1 is SGDLS and CDR2 is YYNGEE. J gave up 8 bases and V 0 bases, and 6 bases lay outside the gene matches. This chain's CDR3 is CASSVGGGRADEQFF. The CDR3 nucleotides are TGTGCCAGCAGCGTAGGGGGCGGGAGGGCCGATGAGCAGTTCTTC. The variable domain in full, completed from reference TRBV9 and TRBJ2-1, reads DSGVTQTPKHLITATGQRVTLRCSPRSGDLSVYWYQQSLDQGLQFLIQYYNGEERAKGNILERFSAQQFPDLHSELNLSSLELGDSALYFCASSVGGGRADEQFFGPGTRLTVL.

The chain joins TRBV13 to TRBJ1-1; D unclear. Trimming removed 5 bases at V and 1 base at J, with 11 bases between. This CDR3 has 14 amino acids. Germline V gene lookup returns CDR1 PRHDT and CDR2 FYEKMQ (reference sequence). The CDR3 is CASSATDGNTEAFF. DNA for the CDR3: TGTGCCAGCAGCGCCACGGACGGGAACACTGAAGCTTTCTTT.

CDR3 in DNA: TGCAGTGCGGGTTGGGGGGAGCAGTACTTC. Protein product: CSAGWGEQYF. The rearrangement links TRBV20-1 to TRBJ2-7; D may match TRBD1 or TRBD2 (5 bases each). The CDR3 spans 10 residues. V was shortened by 6 bases and J by 7 bases, with 10 bases between the two germline ends. Germline V gives CDR1 DFQATT, CDR2 SNEGSKA (reference sequence).

This clone showed up just once. The chain carries TRBV7-9 and TRBJ2-7; D is ambiguous. The CDR3 is made up of 16 amino acids. Looked up from germline, CDR1 is SEHNR and CDR2 is FQNEAQ (reference sequence). The V gene lost 1 base and the J gene lost 4 bases, with 17 bases spanning the gap. The chain's CDR3 is CASSLETGLTTYEQYF. The CDR3, as DNA: TGTGCCAGCAGCTTAGAAACCGGTCTCACAACGTACGAGCAGTACTTC.

CDR3 nucleotides: TGTGCCAGCAGCCCCACGAGAGGCTCCTACAATGAGCAGTTCTTC. Its protein is CASSPTRGSYNEQFF. V and J are TRBV2 and TRBJ2-1; unclear D gene. V was clipped by 6 bases and J by 0 bases, with 12 bases between them. The germline gives CDR1 SNHLY, CDR2 FYNNEI. The CDR3 sequence is 15 residues long.

The chain couples TRBV19 to TRBJ1-5; D possibly corresponds to TRBD1 (5 bases). Between the trimmed V and J ends, which lost 0 bases and 3 bases, there was a span of 9 bases. From germline, CDR1 is LNHDA and CDR2 SQIVND (reference sequence). The CDR3 length is 15 residues. CDR3: CASSIEDTVNQPQHF. The CDR3 DNA reads as TGTGCCAGTAGTATAGAGGACACGGTCAATCAGCCCCAGCATTTT.

This chain connects TRBV28 to TRBJ1-2; D is uncertain. Trimming took 7 bases from V and 4 from J, leaving 13 bases between them. The CDR3 contains 13 residues. Germline V gene lookup returns CDR1 MDHEN and CDR2 SYDVKM. CDR3 sequence reads: CASTEVFGYGYTF. The CDR3 DNA follows: TGTGCCAGCACCGAGGTTTTCGGCTATGGCTACACCTTC.

This chain links TRBV29-1 with TRBJ2-2; D is unresolved. Germline V gives CDR1 SQVTM, CDR2 ANQGSEA. Between the trimmed V and J ends, which lost 5 bases and 1 base, there was a span of 8 bases. The CDR3 contains 13 residues. CDR3 sequence reads: CSVPRVNTGELFF. Here the CDR3 DNA reads TGCAGCGTTCCTCGGGTGAACACCGGGGAGCTGTTTTTT.

This clone has a single count. This chain uses TRBV11-2 with TRBJ2-7, with D tentatively TRBD1 (6 bases). Germline CDR1 is SGHAT and CDR2 is FQNNGV. Deletions cut 5 bases from V and 2 bases from J, with 22 bases between. The CDR3 is 17 amino acids. CDR3 nucleotides: TGTGCCAGCAGCCGCCCTGACGGGACAACAGATCCCTACGAGCAGTACTTC. Translated, it gives CASSRPDGTTDPYEQYF. The entire variable domain, with the rest obtained from reference TRBV11-2 and TRBJ2-7, is as follows: EAGVAQSPRYKIIEKRQSVAFWCNPISGHATLYWYQQILGQGPKLLIQFQNNGVVDDSQLPKDRFSAERLKGVDSTLKIQPAKLEDSAVYLCASSRPDGTTDPYEQYFGPGTRLTVT.

V gene TRBV30 combines with J gene TRBJ2-2; 7 nucleotides match TRBD1. This CDR3 is 12 amino acids long. The V segment lost 8 bases and the J segment 3 bases; nucleotides outside the gene matches: 3. Per the germline V gene, CDR1 is GTSNPN and CDR2 is SVGIG (reference sequence). CDR3 nucleotides: TGTGCCGGGGGACAGTACACCGGGGAGCTGTTTTTT. Protein sequence: CAGGQYTGELFF.